This T cell receptor beta chain was sequenced for a study of blood T cell repertoires in COVID-19. Study background: The analysed material was cDNA or gDNA that came from T cells, B-cell-depleted T cells, or PBMCs.

How the authors handled the data: Amplification of reference gene primers provided the estimated nucleated cell counts. The table came from immunoSEQ multiplex PCR; TCRdb's copy has only in-frame clones and leaves some out. The D gene and trimming were derived from the DNA, and the V and J assignments and clone size from that table. Of about 210,000 clones detected, approximately 91% appear once; the ten largest clones hold about 5%. With 2 bases removed from V and 1 base from J, the gap between germline ends came to 22 bases. The CDR3 is 19 amino acids. CDR1 and CDR2 (germline): SEHNR, FQNEAQ (reference sequence).

The sample comprised peripheral blood. The sequence was obtained from a woman between 35 and 50 years old with acute or convalescent COVID-19. The V and J genes are TRBV7-9 and TRBJ2-3, with D tentatively TRBD2 (6 bases). The CDR3 is CASSLLYITGERRTDTQYF. CDR3 nucleotide sequence: TGTGCCAGCAGCTTACTGTATATTACGGGGGAGAGGCGCACAGATACGCAGTATTTT.